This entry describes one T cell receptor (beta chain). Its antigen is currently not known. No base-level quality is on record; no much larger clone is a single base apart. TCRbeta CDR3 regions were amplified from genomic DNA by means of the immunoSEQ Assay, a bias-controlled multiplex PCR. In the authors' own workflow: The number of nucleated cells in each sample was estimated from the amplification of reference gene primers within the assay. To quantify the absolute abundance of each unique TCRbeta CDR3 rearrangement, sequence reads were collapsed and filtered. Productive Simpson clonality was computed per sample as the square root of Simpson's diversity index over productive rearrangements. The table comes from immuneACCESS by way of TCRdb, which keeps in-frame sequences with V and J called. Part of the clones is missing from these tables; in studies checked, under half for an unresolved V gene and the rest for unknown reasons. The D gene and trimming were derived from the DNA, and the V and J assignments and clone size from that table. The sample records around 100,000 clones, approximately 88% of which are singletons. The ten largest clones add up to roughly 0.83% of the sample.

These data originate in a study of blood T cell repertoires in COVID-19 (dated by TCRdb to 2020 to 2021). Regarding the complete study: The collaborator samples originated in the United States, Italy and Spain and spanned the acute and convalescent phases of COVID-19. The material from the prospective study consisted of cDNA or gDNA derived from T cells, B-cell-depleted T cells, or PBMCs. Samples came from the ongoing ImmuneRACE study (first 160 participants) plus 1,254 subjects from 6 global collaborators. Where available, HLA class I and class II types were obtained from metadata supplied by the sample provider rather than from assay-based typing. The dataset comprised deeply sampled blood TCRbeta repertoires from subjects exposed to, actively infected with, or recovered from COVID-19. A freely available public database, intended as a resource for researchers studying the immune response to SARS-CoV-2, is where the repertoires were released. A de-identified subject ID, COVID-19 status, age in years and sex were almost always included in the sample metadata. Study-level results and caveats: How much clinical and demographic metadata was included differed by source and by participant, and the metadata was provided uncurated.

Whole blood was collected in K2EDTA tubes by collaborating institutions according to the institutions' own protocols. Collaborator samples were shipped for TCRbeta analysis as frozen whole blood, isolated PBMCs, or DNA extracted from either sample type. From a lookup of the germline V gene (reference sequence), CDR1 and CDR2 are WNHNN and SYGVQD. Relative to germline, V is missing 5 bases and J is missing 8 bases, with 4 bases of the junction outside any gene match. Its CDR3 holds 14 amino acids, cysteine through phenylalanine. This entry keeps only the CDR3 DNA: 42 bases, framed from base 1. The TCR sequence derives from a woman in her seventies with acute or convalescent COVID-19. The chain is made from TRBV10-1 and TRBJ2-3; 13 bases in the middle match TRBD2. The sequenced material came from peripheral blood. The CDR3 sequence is CASSRTSGGSTQYF. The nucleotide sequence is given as TGCGCCAGCAGTAGGACTAGCGGGGGAAGTACGCAGTATTTT.